The 18 T cell receptor beta chains below all came from one sample that was sequenced in a study of blood T cell repertoires in COVID-19. Generated by immunoSEQ multiplex PCR, the TCRdb table keeps only in-frame clones and is missing some. This repertoire shows a few hundred thousand clones, over 75% found once; its top ten account for about 9.4%. The sample taken for sequencing was peripheral blood. The receptors stem from a woman in her seventies with COVID-19, enrolled during active disease.

The chain couples TRBV6-5 to TRBJ1-1, with D possibly matching TRBD1 (5 bases). CDR1 and CDR2 from the germline V gene are MNHEY and SVGAGI. The CDR3 has 15 amino acids. Trimming took 6 bases from V and 3 from J, leaving 17 bases between them. CDR3 DNA sequence: TGTGCCAGCAGGCTCTCCGTGGGACTCGACACTGAAGCTTTCTTT. This encodes CASRLSVGLDTEAFF.

The V call is TRBV5-6, the J call TRBJ1-1; 8 bases map to TRBD1. From germline, CDR1 is SGHDT and CDR2 YYEEEE. V lost 2 bases, J lost 1 base, and 7 bases stayed unmatched. The CDR3 contains 16 residues. In DNA form, the CDR3 reads TGTGCCAGCAGCTTTCTCAGGACAGGGCCGAACACTGAAGCTTTCTTT. Translating gives CASSFLRTGPNTEAFF.

This clone occurred once. J is TRBJ1-6 and V is TRBV28; no reliable D call. Germline CDR1 is MDHEN and CDR2 is SYDVKM. The CDR3 contains 15 residues. Between the trimmed V and J ends, which lost 3 bases and 7 bases, there was a span of 13 bases. Here the CDR3 reads CASSFPGLRNSPLHF. In DNA, the CDR3 is TGTGCCAGCAGTTTTCCCGGACTGAGAAATTCACCCCTCCACTTT.

V gene TRBV27 combines with J gene TRBJ1-2; D is possibly TRBD1 (5 bases). Trimming cost V 8 bases and J 6 bases, with 19 bases left between them. Germline CDR1 and CDR2: MNHEY and SMNVEV (reference sequence). The CDR3 runs to 14 residues. For the CDR3, the DNA is TGTGCCAGCGGTACCGTAAGGGGAGGCAATGGCTACACCTTC. It codes for CASGTVRGGNGYTF.

The chain employs TRBV3-1 (or the pseudogene TRBV3-2) and TRBJ1-3, with D hard to call. Trimming took off 0 bases at V and 4 bases at J, with 10 bases between the two ends. Looked up from germline, CDR1 is LGHDT and CDR2 is YNNKEL (reference sequence). This CDR3 has 15 residues. CDR3 DNA sequence: TGTGCCAGCAGCCAAGAAACCGGGATGGGAAACACCATATATTTT. It translates to CASSQETGMGNTIYF.

The chain couples TRBV6-6 to TRBJ1-5, with 12 bases that match TRBD1. This CDR3 contains 18 residues. Trimming at V came to 5 bases and at J to 6 bases, leaving 14 bases not matched to a gene. Germline CDR1 MNHNY, CDR2 SVGAGI (reference sequence). The CDR3 is CASSPRPPGTGGGQPQHF. The CDR3, as DNA: TGTGCCAGCAGTCCTCGACCCCCCGGGACAGGGGGCGGTCAGCCCCAGCATTTT.

For the CDR3, the DNA is TGTGCCGTGAAGCCTACCGGGACAGTGAACACTGAAGCTTTCTTT. This translates into CAVKPTGTVNTEAFF. The chain is built from TRBV19 and TRBJ1-1, with 7 bases matching TRBD1. This CDR3 has 15 residues. The V gene's germline CDR1 is LNHDA and CDR2 SQIVND (reference sequence). V lost 11 bases to trimming and J lost 0 bases; unmatched junction nucleotides: 12. Variable domain in full (rest from reference TRBV19 and TRBJ1-1): DGGITQSPKYLFRKEGQNVTLSCEQNLNHDAMYWYRQDPGQGLRLIYYSQIVNDFQKGDIAEGYSVSREKKESFPLTVTSAQKNPTAFYLCAVKPTGTVNTEAFFGQGTRLTVV.

The rearrangement joins TRBV6-1 to TRBJ1-5, with D possibly matching TRBD1 (5 bases). CDR1 is MNHNS, CDR2 SASEGT, per germline. The ends were cut back, 0 bases at V and 2 bases at J, with 8 bases in the middle. CDR3 size: 15 residues. CDR3: CASSEARVGNQPQHF. Here the CDR3 DNA reads TGTGCCAGCAGTGAAGCCAGGGTTGGCAATCAGCCCCAGCATTTT.

The rearrangement links TRBV11-3 to TRBJ1-1, with 7 bases lining up with TRBD1. The CDR3 extends over 16 amino acids. From germline, CDR1 is SGHNT and CDR2 YENEEA. The J segment lost 3 bases and the V segment lost 0 bases, leaving 7 bases of the junction unmatched. The CDR3: CASSLDRGDRDTEAFF. DNA for the CDR3: TGTGCCAGCAGCTTAGATCGGGGCGACAGGGACACTGAAGCTTTCTTT.

This sequence joins TRBV19 and TRBJ2-1; D perhaps matches TRBD2 (6 bases). The V gene lost 4 bases and the J gene lost 3 bases, with 10 bases spanning the gap. CDR3 length: 14 amino acids. The germline V gene has CDR1 LNHDA and CDR2 SQIVND (reference sequence). DNA for the CDR3: TGTGCCAGTAGTAGGAGGGCGGGCTACAATGAGCAGTTCTTC. This gives the protein CASSRRAGYNEQFF.

The genes are TRBV30 and TRBJ1-5, with 8 bases lining up with TRBD1. CDR1 GTSNPN and CDR2 SVGIG come from the germline V gene (reference sequence). V dropped 0 bases and J dropped 9; count of bases not matched to a gene: 7. The CDR3 length is 14 residues. The CDR3 loop reads CAWSVRTGTGPQHF. The CDR3 DNA reads TGTGCCTGGAGTGTACGGACGGGGACAGGGCCCCAGCATTTT.

This chain uses TRBV7-6 with TRBJ2-5; D not resolved. The V and J ends lost 3 bases and 2 bases respectively, with 7 bases between them. CDR3 length: 13 residues. The germline V gene encodes CDR1 SGHVS and CDR2 FNYEAQ. Here the CDR3 reads CASSFLGQETQYF. The CDR3 DNA reads as TGTGCCAGCAGCTTCCTCGGGCAAGAGACCCAGTACTTC.

The V and J genes are TRBV3-1 (or the pseudogene TRBV3-2) and TRBJ2-5, with D uncertain. The germline V and J ends were trimmed by 0 bases and 2 bases, with 13 bases remaining between them. This CDR3 spans 16 amino acids. Germline V gene sequence: CDR1 LGHDT, CDR2 YNNKEL (reference sequence). The CDR3 DNA follows: TGTGCCAGCAGCCAAGATTTTGTAACTCCTCAAGAGACCCAGTACTTC. This sequence encodes CASSQDFVTPQETQYF.

This clone appeared a single time. The rearrangement joins TRBV19 to TRBJ1-2; 7 bases are shared with TRBD1. Germline-derived CDR1 and CDR2 are LNHDA and SQIVND (reference sequence). The length of the CDR3 is 12 residues. V lost 6 bases to trimming and J lost 11 bases; unmatched junction nucleotides: 9. CDR3: CASRARAGGYTF. The CDR3 coding sequence is TGTGCCAGTAGGGCCCGGGCAGGGGGATACACCTTC.

The V gene is TRBV4-2, the J gene TRBJ1-2, with D tentatively TRBD1 (6 bases). Germline V gives CDR1 LGHNA, CDR2 YNFKEQ. This CDR3 comprises 18 residues. The V end lost 0 bases, the J end lost 6 bases, and 23 bases lay between the germline ends. CDR3 DNA: TGTGCCAGCAGCCAAGATGAAGGACAGCAAACTACCGTCAATGGCTACACCTTC. Translating it yields CASSQDEGQQTTVNGYTF.

The chain has TRBV6-5 and TRBJ2-6; D gene ambiguous. Germline V lookup: CDR1 MNHEY, CDR2 SVGAGI. Trimming pared 2 bases from V and 2 bases from J, leaving 7 bases between. The CDR3 sequence is 15 residues long. The CDR3 sequence is CASSYAATGANVLTF. Written as DNA, the CDR3 is TGTGCCAGCAGTTACGCGGCGACTGGGGCCAACGTCCTGACTTTC.

This chain links TRBV7-2 with TRBJ2-7; TRBD2 matches 8 bases. The V gene end was trimmed by 1 base and the J gene end by 2 bases; junction bases not matched to a gene: 4. The CDR3 has 15 amino acids. Per germline, CDR1 SGHTA and CDR2 FQGNSA. The CDR3: CASSLVSGVTYEQYF. DNA of the CDR3: TGTGCCAGCAGCTTAGTTAGCGGGGTTACCTACGAGCAGTACTTC.

The rearrangement joins TRBV28 to TRBJ1-3; 10 bases fit TRBD1. The CDR3 length is 13 residues. After removal of 8 bases from V and 2 bases from J, the junction contained 0 bases not matched to a gene. Germline assignment: CDR1 MDHEN and CDR2 SYDVKM. The CDR3 coding sequence is TGTGCCAGCGGGACAGGGGCTGGAAACACCATATATTTT. Protein product: CASGTGAGNTIYF.